These 26 T cell receptor beta chains share one sample of origin, sequenced in a study of blood T cell repertoires in COVID-19. Produced via immunoSEQ multiplex PCR; TCRdb's table is partial and in-frame only. There are a few hundred thousand clones in the sample; 80% to 90% occur only once, and around 10% lies in the top ten. Sequences were obtained from peripheral blood. The receptor source for this set is a woman aged 70-85 years with acute or convalescent COVID-19.

CDR3 protein: CASSSRGGGTDTQYF. The CDR3 DNA sequence: TGTGCCAGCAGCTCAAGAGGGGGAGGCACAGATACGCAGTATTTT. The chain has TRBV11-3 and TRBJ2-3, with TRBD1 as a possible D gene (6 bases). CDR1 is SGHNT, CDR2 YENEEA, per germline. The CDR3 runs to 15 residues. V was pared by 4 bases and J by 1 base, with 12 bases between. Full variable domain (remainder filled in from reference TRBV11-3 and TRBJ2-3): EAGVVQSPRYKIIEKKQPVAFWCNPISGHNTLYWYLQNLGQGPELLIRYENEEAVDDSQLPKDRFSAERLKGVDSTLKIQPAELGDSAVYLCASSSRGGGTDTQYFGPGTRLTVL.

V usage is TRBV9 and J usage is TRBJ1-3, with TRBD1 matching over 9 bases. V trimming: 3 bases; J trimming: 3 bases; junction bases outside the gene matches: 4. The CDR3 sequence is 15 residues long. Germline loops: CDR1 SGDLS, CDR2 YYNGEE. CDR3 nucleotide sequence: TGTGCCAGCAGCGCACAGGGGGCCTATGGAAACACCATATATTTT. Its translation: CASSAQGAYGNTIYF.

The chain uses TRBV24-1 and TRBJ1-5; 7 nucleotides line up with TRBD1. J was trimmed by 11 bases and V by 3 bases; bases with no gene match: 12. Germline V gene lookup returns CDR1 KGHDR and CDR2 SFDVKD. The CDR3 is made up of 15 amino acids. The CDR3 loop is CATSDPSDRFGAQHF. CDR3 DNA: TGTGCCACCAGTGATCCCTCGGACAGGTTTGGGGCCCAGCATTTT.

The rearrangement uses TRBV7-2 and TRBJ1-2; D may be TRBD1 (6 bases). The germline V gene encodes CDR1 SGHTA and CDR2 FQGNSA. V lost 3 bases and J lost 6, with 17 bases in between. The CDR3 has 15 amino acids. CDR3 sequence reads: CASSFQGSQPNGYTF. CDR3 bases: TGTGCCAGCAGCTTCCAGGGGTCCCAGCCCAATGGCTACACCTTC. The whole variable domain, remainder taken from reference TRBV7-2 and TRBJ1-2, is GAGVSQSPSNKVTEKGKDVELRCDPISGHTALYWYRQSLGQGLEFLIYFQGNSAPDKSGLPSDRFSAERTGGSVSTLTIQRTQQEDSAVYLCASSFQGSQPNGYTFGSGTRLTVV.

Concerning this clone itself: This sequence may be a read error, since a much larger clone differs from it by one base. CDR3 in amino acids: CASSPGNTEAFF. The CDR3 DNA reads TGTGCCAGCAGCCCAGGGAACACTGAAGCTTTCTTT. The chain links TRBV5-4 to TRBJ1-1; D not certain. V was clipped by 4 bases and J by 1 base, with 5 bases between them. The CDR3 contains 12 residues. Germline-derived CDR1 and CDR2 are SGHNT and YYREEE (reference sequence).

This clone occurred once. This rearrangement joins TRBV5-4 to TRBJ2-1; the match to TRBD2 covers 7 bases. There are 15 residues in the CDR3. Germline loops: CDR1 SGHNT, CDR2 YYREEE (reference sequence). V lost 7 bases, J lost 2 bases, and 9 bases stayed unmatched. The CDR3 region has the DNA TGTGCCAGCCTTCCGGGGAGGGGTGCCTACAATGAGCAGTTCTTC. Translation gives CASLPGRGAYNEQFF.

The chain recombines TRBV19 with TRBJ1-2; TRBD1 matches at 7 bases. The CDR3 is 17 amino acids. CDR1 and CDR2 (germline): LNHDA, SQIVND (reference sequence). The ends lost 7 bases at V and 4 bases at J; junction bases unmatched: 18. The CDR3 protein is CASIGGQADSRPYGYTF. The CDR3 DNA reads TGTGCCAGTATCGGTGGACAGGCCGATTCCCGTCCCTATGGCTACACCTTC.

The chain uses TRBV5-1 and TRBJ1-4; D is possibly TRBD1 (6 bases). The CDR3 is made up of 14 amino acids. The germline gives CDR1 SGHRS, CDR2 YFSETQ. The V and J ends lost 4 bases and 7 bases respectively, with 14 bases between them. The CDR3: CASSQGPRVEKLFF. The DNA for the CDR3 is TGCGCCAGCAGCCAGGGGCCCCGCGTTGAAAAACTGTTTTTT.

The chain uses TRBV7-2 and TRBJ2-1; 10 bases are a match to TRBD2. The length of the CDR3 is 14 residues. Germline V gene sequence: CDR1 SGHTA, CDR2 FQGNSA. V shed 4 bases and J 6 bases; nucleotides not matched to a gene: 3. CDR3 residues: CASSYGLAVNEQFF. CDR3 DNA sequence: TGTGCCAGCAGCTACGGACTAGCGGTCAATGAGCAGTTCTTC.

The chain links TRBV2 to TRBJ1-1; 7 nucleotides agree with TRBD1. Germline V gene data show CDR1 as SNHLY and CDR2 as FYNNEI. The V gene end was trimmed by 6 bases and the J gene end by 4 bases; junction bases not matched to a gene: 5. The CDR3 is 13 residues long. The CDR3 is CASSWGTATEAFF. The CDR3 region has the DNA TGTGCCAGCAGCTGGGGGACAGCCACTGAAGCTTTCTTT.

This chain links TRBV12-3 or TRBV12-4 with TRBJ2-7; D perhaps matches TRBD1 (5 bases). The CDR3 consists of 12 residues. V was shortened by 4 bases and J by 6 bases, with 10 bases between the two germline ends. The CDR3 sequence: CASSSQGPEQYF. In DNA, the CDR3 is TGTGCCAGCAGTTCTCAGGGCCCCGAGCAGTACTTC.

The chain couples TRBV6-5 to TRBJ1-1; no definite D call. Trimming left V 7 bases short and J 0 bases short, with 9 bases between. CDR3 length: 13 amino acids. CDR1 and CDR2 from the germline V gene are MNHEY and SVGAGI. This CDR3 reads CASIGLMNTEAFF. CDR3 nucleotides: TGTGCCAGCATCGGACTTATGAACACTGAAGCTTTCTTT.

The chain uses TRBV25-1 and TRBJ1-3; a possible D gene is TRBD1 (6 bases). V lost 4 bases, J lost 8 bases, and 9 bases lay in between. The CDR3 has 12 amino acids. Germline V gene sequence: CDR1 MGHDK, CDR2 SYGVNS. The CDR3 DNA reads TGTGCCAGCAGTGGGGGGCCCGACACCATATATTTT. As protein: CASSGGPDTIYF.

The genes are TRBV3-1 (or the pseudogene TRBV3-2) and TRBJ2-2; the D gene is possibly TRBD2 (5 bases). With 6 bases removed from V and 5 bases from J, the gap between germline ends came to 13 bases. Germline V gives CDR1 LGHDT, CDR2 YNNKEL (reference sequence). This CDR3 is 14 amino acids long. The CDR3 DNA reads as TGTGCCAGCAGTCCGACATCGGGGACCGGGGAGCTGTTTTTT. This encodes CASSPTSGTGELFF.

V usage is TRBV7-9 and J usage is TRBJ2-7, with TRBD2 matching 7 bases. Losses at the gene ends were 3 bases for V and 7 bases for J; bases not matched to a gene: 9. The germline V gene has CDR1 SEHNR and CDR2 FQNEAQ (reference sequence). This CDR3 spans 14 amino acids. CDR3 DNA: TGTGCCAGCAGCTTGTACAGCGGGGATCAAGAGCAGTACTTC. Translated: CASSLYSGDQEQYF.

The chain couples TRBV5-8 to TRBJ1-2, with 7 bases matching TRBD1. The CDR3 is 12 residues long. Germline CDR1 and CDR2: SGHTS and YDEGEE. The V and J ends lost 4 bases and 8 bases, in that order; junction bases with no gene match: 5. The CDR3 sequence: CASSVRGLGYTF. In nucleotides, the CDR3 is TGTGCCAGCAGCGTCAGGGGGTTAGGCTACACCTTC.

The chain has TRBV15 and TRBJ2-3; TRBD2 might be the D (6 bases). The CDR3 length is 13 residues. Trimming took 6 bases from V and 2 from J, leaving 9 bases between them. Germline V CDR1 and CDR2: LNHNV, YYDKDF (reference sequence). CDR3 coding DNA: TGTGCCACCAGGGGGACTTTCACAGATACGCAGTATTTT. Amino acid sequence: CATRGTFTDTQYF.

This clone occurred once. The genes are TRBV5-1 and TRBJ2-1; TRBD1 might be the D (6 bases). This CDR3 is built from 15 residues. Trimming stripped 6 bases from V and 1 base from J, with 14 bases between. Germline CDR1 SGHRS, CDR2 YFSETQ. DNA for the CDR3: TGCGCCAGCATCGGCCCACAGGGTTCCTACAATGAGCAGTTCTTC. Translation gives CASIGPQGSYNEQFF.

The chain joins TRBV6-6 to TRBJ2-7; 7 positions match TRBD1. The CDR3 has 16 residues. The V and J ends lost 6 bases and 2 bases, in that order; junction bases with no gene match: 13. Germline V gene data show CDR1 as MNHNY and CDR2 as SVGAGI (reference sequence). CDR3 nucleotide sequence: TGTGCCAGCAGGCGATCGCCAGGGACAGAAGCCTACGAGCAGTACTTC. This encodes CASRRSPGTEAYEQYF.

The CDR3 coding sequence is TGTGCCAGCAGCTTGCTCTTAGGGAGTCTCACAGATACGCAGTATTTT. It is translated as CASSLLLGSLTDTQYF. V is TRBV5-8 and J is TRBJ2-3, with a weak D call TRBD2 (5 bases). CDR1 and CDR2 (germline): SGHTS, YDEGEE. This CDR3 comprises 16 residues. The V and J ends lost 1 base and 2 bases respectively, with 14 bases between them. Looking up the rest from reference TRBV5-8 and TRBJ2-3 gives the full variable domain: EAGVTQSPTHLIKTRGQQATLRCSPISGHTSVYWYQQALGLGLQFLLWYDEGEERNRGNFPPRFSGRQFPNYSSELNVNALELEDSALYLCASSLLLGSLTDTQYFGPGTRLTVL.

Here the CDR3 DNA reads TGCGCCAGCAGCTTGTTTCCCAGGGATAGTGAGACCCAGTACTTC. This translates into CASSLFPRDSETQYF. This chain uses TRBV5-1 with TRBJ2-5; TRBD1 is a possible D gene (5 bases). Germline V lookup: CDR1 SGHRS, CDR2 YFSETQ. The CDR3 loop spans 15 amino acids. The germline V and J ends were trimmed by 1 base and 5 bases, with 15 bases remaining between them. Full variable domain (outside the CDR3, taken from reference TRBV5-1 and TRBJ2-5): KAGVTQTPRYLIKTRGQQVTLSCSPISGHRSVSWYQQTPGQGLQFLFEYFSETQRNKGNFPGRFSGRQFSNSRSEMNVSTLELGDSALYLCASSLFPRDSETQYFGPGTRLLVL.

The V gene is TRBV6-5, the J gene TRBJ1-2; D is ambiguous. The V gene's germline CDR1 is MNHEY and CDR2 SVGAGI. The CDR3 extends over 15 amino acids. With 0 bases removed from V and 10 bases from J, the gap between germline ends came to 18 bases. The DNA of the CDR3 is TGTGCCAGCAGTTACTCCCTAACAGATCCCTTAAACTACACCTTC. Translating it yields CASSYSLTDPLNYTF.

The chain has TRBV7-2 and TRBJ2-1, with 8 nucleotides matching TRBD2. V lost 4 bases to trimming and J lost 3 bases; unmatched junction nucleotides: 5. Germline-derived CDR1 and CDR2 are SGHTA and FQGNSA. The CDR3 runs 15 residues. CDR3: CASSSGGPGYNEQFF. DNA for the CDR3: TGTGCCAGCAGCTCGGGGGGGCCGGGCTACAATGAGCAGTTCTTC.

This chain joins TRBV19 and TRBJ2-7; the D gene is possibly TRBD2 (5 bases). The CDR3 has 13 residues. V lost 6 bases, J lost 5 bases, and 14 bases lay in between. Germline CDR1 is LNHDA and CDR2 is SQIVND (reference sequence). The CDR3 region has the DNA TGTGCCAGTAGCGCCCCCGAGGGTAACGAGCAGTACTTC. Residues: CASSAPEGNEQYF.

The chain couples TRBV6-5 to TRBJ2-3; no firm D call. Germline V CDR1 and CDR2: MNHEY, SVGAGI. Trimming left V 4 bases short and J 0 bases short, with 11 bases between. This CDR3 region has 15 residues. In DNA form, the CDR3 reads TGTGCCAGCAGTTTAACGGGTCCTAGCACAGATACGCAGTATTTT. Translated: CASSLTGPSTDTQYF.

This chain links TRBV9 with TRBJ1-3; D not certain. CDR3 length: 15 amino acids. Germline assignment: CDR1 SGDLS and CDR2 YYNGEE. Trimming shortened V by 2 bases and J by 0 bases, and 9 bases separated the two germline ends. The CDR3 nucleotides read TGTGCCAGCAGCGTGTCTCCTTTCTCTGGAAACACCATATATTTT. It encodes CASSVSPFSGNTIYF. Full variable domain (outside the CDR3, taken from reference TRBV9 and TRBJ1-3): DSGVTQTPKHLITATGQRVTLRCSPRSGDLSVYWYQQSLDQGLQFLIQYYNGEERAKGNILERFSAQQFPDLHSELNLSSLELGDSALYFCASSVSPFSGNTIYFGEGSWLTVV.